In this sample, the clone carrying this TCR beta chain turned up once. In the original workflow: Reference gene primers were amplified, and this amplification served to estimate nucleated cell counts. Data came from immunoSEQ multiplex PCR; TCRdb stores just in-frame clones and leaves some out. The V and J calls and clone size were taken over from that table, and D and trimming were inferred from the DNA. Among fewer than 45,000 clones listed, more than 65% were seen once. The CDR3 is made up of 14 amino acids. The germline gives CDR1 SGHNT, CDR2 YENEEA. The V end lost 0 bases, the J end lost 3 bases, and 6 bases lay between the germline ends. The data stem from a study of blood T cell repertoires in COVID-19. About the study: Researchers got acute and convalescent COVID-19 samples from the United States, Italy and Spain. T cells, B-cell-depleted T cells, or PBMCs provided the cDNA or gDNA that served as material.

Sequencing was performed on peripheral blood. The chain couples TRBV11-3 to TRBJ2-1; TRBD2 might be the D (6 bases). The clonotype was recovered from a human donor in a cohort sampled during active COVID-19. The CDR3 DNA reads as TGTGCCAGCAGCTTAGACGGGAGCTACAATGAGCAGTTCTTC. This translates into CASSLDGSYNEQFF. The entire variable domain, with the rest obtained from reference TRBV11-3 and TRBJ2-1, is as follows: EAGVVQSPRYKIIEKKQPVAFWCNPISGHNTLYWYLQNLGQGPELLIRYENEEAVDDSQLPKDRFSAERLKGVDSTLKIQPAELGDSAVYLCASSLDGSYNEQFFGPGTRLTVL.